A selection of T cell receptor beta chains follows, all from one sample in a study of cytomegalovirus exposure and HLA in healthy donors. The assay was immunoSEQ multiplex PCR, and TCRdb's table has in-frame clones only and misses some. The sample includes more than 95,000 clones, 60% to 75% of them seen just once. Sequencing was done on a sample of PBMCs. Receptors were obtained from a woman in her fifties or sixties in good health and CMV-seropositive. The CDR3 runs from the conserved cysteine through the conserved F or W. The D gene is left open where the match is weak. The size field is filled for only some rows; it gives once, few, many or a size class.

abundance,j_gene,d_gene,v_gene,CDR3nt,CDR3aa
few,TRBJ2-5,TRBD2,TRBV5-1,TGCGCCAGCAGCTTGGTTGGAGCGGGGGGGCAAGAGACCCAGTACTTC,CASSLVGAGGQETQYF
-,TRBJ1-2,-,TRBV7-9,TGTGCCAGCAGCCCCGAAGCGCGATATGGCTACACCTTC,CASSPEARYGYTF
-,TRBJ1-1,TRBD1,TRBV19,TGTGCCAGTAGTATCGGGACAGGGAGTGGGAACACTGAAGCTTTCTTT,CASSIGTGSGNTEAFF
few,TRBJ2-5,-,TRBV11-1,TGTGCCAGCAGCTTACTAGCGGAGACCCAGTACTTC,CASSLLAETQYF
-,TRBJ1-4,TRBD1,TRBV19,TGTGCCAGTAGTCCGTCAGGGGGCTGGCGGGAAAAACTGTTTTTT,CASSPSGGWREKLFF
-,TRBJ2-1,-,TRBV5-4,TGTGCCAGCAGCTTGGCGGGCTCCTACAATGAGCAGTTCTTC,CASSLAGSYNEQFF
-,TRBJ2-2,-,TRBV19,TGTGCCAACCCCAAACCCGGGTTTTTTGGCACCGGGGAGCTGTTTTTT,CANPKPGFFGTGELFF
-,TRBJ2-5,-,TRBV10-3,TGTGCCATCCAGGGGAGGGGGCAAGAGACCCAGTACTTC,CAIQGRGQETQYF
-,TRBJ1-2,TRBD1,TRBV29-1,TGCAGCGTTGACAGGGGGCAACCTGGCTACACCTTC,CSVDRGQPGYTF
few,TRBJ2-5,TRBD2,TRBV7-2,TGTGCCAGCAGCCCTCTAGCGGGGGCCGGGGGGACCCAGTACTTC,CASSPLAGAGGTQYF
-,TRBJ2-7,TRBD1,TRBV2,TGTGCCAGCAGGGACGACAGGGCCCAGGTGTTC,CASRDDRAQVF
-,TRBJ2-7,TRBD1,TRBV30,TGTGCCTGGAGGGACAGGGGTACCAACGAGCAGTACTTC,CAWRDRGTNEQYF
-,TRBJ1-6,-,TRBV7-6,TGTGCCAGCAGCTTATCGGGGAATAATTCACCCCTCCACTTT,CASSLSGNNSPLHF
-,TRBJ1-6,-,TRBV28,TGTGCCAGCAGTTGGGCAGGGAATTCACCCCTCCACTTT,CASSWAGNSPLHF
-,TRBJ1-2,TRBD1,TRBV6-5,TGTGCCAGCAGTAGGGACAGGGGAAATGGCTACACCTTC,CASSRDRGNGYTF
-,TRBJ2-5,TRBD2,TRBV6-1,TGTGCCAGCAGTGAATATCGAGCGGGGGGGATCCAAGAGACCCAGTACTTC,CASSEYRAGGIQETQYF
-,TRBJ1-2,-,TRBV2,TGTGCCAGCAGTCCGGCAGGGGCGGTGAACTATGGCTACACCTTC,CASSPAGAVNYGYTF
few,TRBJ2-3,-,TRBV19,TGTGCCAGTAGTGCCAAAAGGCTAGCGAGCACAGATACGCAGTATTTT,CASSAKRLASTDTQYF
once,TRBJ2-5,-,TRBV28,TGTGCCAGCAGTTTTAGTGGACGGGGGCAAGAGACCCAGTACTTC,CASSFSGRGQETQYF
once,TRBJ2-5,TRBD2,TRBV7-2,TGTGCCAGCAGCTGGACTAGCGGGGGGCTCCAAGAGACCCAGTACTTC,CASSWTSGGLQETQYF
-,TRBJ1-2,-,TRBV28,TGTGCCAGCAGCCAACCGGGCGGGGGGCAGAACTATGGCTACACCTTC,CASSQPGGGQNYGYTF
-,TRBJ2-7,TRBD1,TRBV6-5,TGTGCCAGCAGTTACCTCGGGACAGGGGGCTCCTACGAGCAGTACTTC,CASSYLGTGGSYEQYF
-,TRBJ1-3,-,TRBV6-5,TGTGCCACCGGGAGTTCTGGAAACACCATATATTTT,CATGSSGNTIYF
-,TRBJ1-1,-,TRBV15,TGTGCCACCAGCCGCGGGACTGCCCCCGACACTGAAGCTTTCTTT,CATSRGTAPDTEAFF
-,TRBJ1-6,-,TRBV6-1,TGTGCCAGCAGTGAAGCTGCCGGGGATAGTTCACCCCTCCACTTT,CASSEAAGDSSPLHF
-,TRBJ1-2,-,TRBV10-3,TGTGCCATCAGTGGCGGGCGAAGGGACTATGGCTACACCTTC,CAISGGRRDYGYTF
-,TRBJ1-5,-,TRBV15,TGTGCCACCAGCAGAGATCGGGGGTTTCAGCCCCAGCATTTT,CATSRDRGFQPQHF
-,TRBJ2-5,TRBD1,TRBV5-6,TGTGCCAGCAGCTTCCTCCAGGGGGATGGAGAGACCCAGTACTTC,CASSFLQGDGETQYF
-,TRBJ1-5,-,TRBV7-8,TGTGCCAGCAGCTTAGCAACGCAAGGAGTGAAGGCCAGCAATCAGCCCCAGCATTTT,CASSLATQGVKASNQPQHF
-,TRBJ1-1,-,TRBV5-1,TGCGCCAGCAGCTTTAGCTCGCCAAGCACTGAAGCTTTCTTT,CASSFSSPSTEAFF
-,TRBJ2-3,TRBD2,TRBV5-1,TGCGCCAGCAGCAGGACTAGCGGGGGGGTCGGGGCAGATACGCAGTATTTT,CASSRTSGGVGADTQYF
-,TRBJ1-2,TRBD1,TRBV4-2,TGTGCCAGCAGCCAAGAGACAGGGGCTGCTAACTATGGCTACACCTTC,CASSQETGAANYGYTF
-,TRBJ2-5,TRBD1,TRBV5-1,TGCGCCAGCAGCGGGGGACAGCAAGAGACCCAGTACTTC,CASSGGQQETQYF
-,TRBJ1-2,TRBD1,TRBV11-2,TGTGCCAGCAGCTCGGACGGGACAGCCGAATATGGCTACACCTTC,CASSSDGTAEYGYTF
-,TRBJ2-3,-,TRBV9,TGTGCCAGCAGCGTAGAGGTGAGGGATCCGCAGTATTTT,CASSVEVRDPQYF
-,TRBJ2-1,-,TRBV27,TGTGCCAGCACCTTAACCCCAGGGCACAATGAGCAGTTCTTC,CASTLTPGHNEQFF
-,TRBJ1-4,-,TRBV7-9,TGTGCCAGCAGCCCGACGGACTATAATGAAAAACTGTTTTTT,CASSPTDYNEKLFF
-,TRBJ1-2,TRBD1,TRBV28,TGTGCCAGCAGGGGGACCGGGACAGGGGTATATGGCTACACCTTC,CASRGTGTGVYGYTF
-,TRBJ1-3,-,TRBV5-5,TGTGCCAGCTCCTTTTATCCCGGGTCCTCTGGAAACACCATATATTTT,CASSFYPGSSGNTIYF